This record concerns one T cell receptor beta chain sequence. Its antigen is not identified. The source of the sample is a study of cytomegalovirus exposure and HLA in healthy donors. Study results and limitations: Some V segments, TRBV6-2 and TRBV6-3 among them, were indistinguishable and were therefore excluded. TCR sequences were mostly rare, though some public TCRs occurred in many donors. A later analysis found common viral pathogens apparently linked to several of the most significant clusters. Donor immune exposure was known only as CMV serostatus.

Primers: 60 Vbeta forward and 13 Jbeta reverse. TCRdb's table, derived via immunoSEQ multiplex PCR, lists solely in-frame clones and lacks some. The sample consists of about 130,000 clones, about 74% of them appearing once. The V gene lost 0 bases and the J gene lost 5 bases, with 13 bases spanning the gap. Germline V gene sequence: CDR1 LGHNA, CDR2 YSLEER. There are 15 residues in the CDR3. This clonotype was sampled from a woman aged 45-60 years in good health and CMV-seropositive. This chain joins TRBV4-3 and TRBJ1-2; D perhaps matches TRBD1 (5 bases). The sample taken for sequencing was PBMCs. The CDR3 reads CASSQDRQNDYGYTF. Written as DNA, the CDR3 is TGCGCCAGCAGCCAAGACAGACAGAACGATTATGGCTACACCTTC.